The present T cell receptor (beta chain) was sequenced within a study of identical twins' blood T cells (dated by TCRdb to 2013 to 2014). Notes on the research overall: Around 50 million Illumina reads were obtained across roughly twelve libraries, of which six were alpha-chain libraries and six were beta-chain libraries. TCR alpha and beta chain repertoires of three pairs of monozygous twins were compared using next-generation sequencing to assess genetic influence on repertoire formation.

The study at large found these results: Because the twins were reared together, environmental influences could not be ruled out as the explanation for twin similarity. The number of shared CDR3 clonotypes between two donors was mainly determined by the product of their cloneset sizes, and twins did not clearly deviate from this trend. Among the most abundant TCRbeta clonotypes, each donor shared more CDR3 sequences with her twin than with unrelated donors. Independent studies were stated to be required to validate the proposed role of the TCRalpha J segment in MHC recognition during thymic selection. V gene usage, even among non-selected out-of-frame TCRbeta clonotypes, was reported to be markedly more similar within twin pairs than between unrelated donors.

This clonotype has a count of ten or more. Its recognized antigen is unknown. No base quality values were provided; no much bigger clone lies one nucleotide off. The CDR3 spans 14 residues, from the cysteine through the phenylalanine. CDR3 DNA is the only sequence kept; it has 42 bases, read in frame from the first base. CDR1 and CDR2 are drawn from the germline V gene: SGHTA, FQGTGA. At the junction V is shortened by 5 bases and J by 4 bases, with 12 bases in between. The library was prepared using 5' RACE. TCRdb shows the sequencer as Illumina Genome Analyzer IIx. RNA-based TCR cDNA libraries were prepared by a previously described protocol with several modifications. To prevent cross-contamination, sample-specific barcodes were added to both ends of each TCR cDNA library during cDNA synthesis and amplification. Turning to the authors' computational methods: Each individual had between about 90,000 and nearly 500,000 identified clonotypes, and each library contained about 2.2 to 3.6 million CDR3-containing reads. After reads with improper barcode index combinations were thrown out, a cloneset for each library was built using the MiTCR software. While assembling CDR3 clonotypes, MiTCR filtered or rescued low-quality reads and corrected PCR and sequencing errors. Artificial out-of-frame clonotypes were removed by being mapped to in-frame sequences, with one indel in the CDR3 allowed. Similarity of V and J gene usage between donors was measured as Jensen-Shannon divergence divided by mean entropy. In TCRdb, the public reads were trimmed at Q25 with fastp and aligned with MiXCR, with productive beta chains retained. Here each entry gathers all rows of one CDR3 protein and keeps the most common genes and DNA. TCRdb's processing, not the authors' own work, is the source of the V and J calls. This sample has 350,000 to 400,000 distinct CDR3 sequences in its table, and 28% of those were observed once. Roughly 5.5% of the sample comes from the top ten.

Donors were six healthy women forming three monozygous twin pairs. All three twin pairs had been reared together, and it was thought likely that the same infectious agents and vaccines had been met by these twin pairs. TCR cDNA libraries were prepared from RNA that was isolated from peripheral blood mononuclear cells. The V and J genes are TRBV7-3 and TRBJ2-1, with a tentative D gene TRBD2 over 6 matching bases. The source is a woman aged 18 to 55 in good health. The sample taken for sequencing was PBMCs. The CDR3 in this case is CASSPKGTYNEQFF. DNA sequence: TGTGCCAGCAGCCCGAAGGGGACTTACAATGAGCAGTTCTTC.